The clone carrying this T cell receptor beta chain came up many times. Its matching antigen is unknown. The data originate from a study of T cells in Graves' hyperthyroidism and ophthalmopathy. Findings and caveats of the study: A 13 V-J model separated ophthalmopathy from stable hyperthyroidism.

Amplified TCR beta CDR3 regions derived from RNA transcripts. HTBI primers were used for first-round RT-PCR of the TCR CDR3. In TCRdb, the multiplex PCR reads were re-called with MiXCR into one record per CDR3 protein. The sample holds 650,000 to 800,000 distinct CDR3 sequences, 45% seen once. V was cut by 0 bases and J by 5 bases, with 14 bases left in between. CDR1 is DFQATT, CDR2 SNEGSKA, per germline (reference sequence). The CDR3 is 15 residues long. V gene TRBV20-1 combines with J gene TRBJ1-3; the D is unclear. Sequencing was done on a sample of peripheral blood or thyroid tissue (not recorded which). The clonotype comes from an adult man with Graves' disease, either hyperthyroidism or ophthalmopathy (not recorded which). The CDR3 here is CSARDLSVTRNTIYF. The CDR3 DNA follows: TGCAGTGCTAGAGATCTGTCAGTGACTAGAAACACCATATATTTT.